The 4 T cell receptor beta chains in this list originate from one sample, sequenced in a study of beta chain features in type 1 diabetes. Sequencing targeted expressed TCRB transcripts, as all isolated RNA had been reverse transcribed. The table came from immunoSEQ multiplex PCR; TCRdb's copy has only in-frame clones and leaves some out. The sample records about 650,000 clones, around 12% being singletons. Overall study results and limits: Shorter TCRB CDR3s, moderately but significantly so, were found in Type 1 diabetes patients in all four CD4+ subsets.

No antigen has been assigned to these receptors. The material sequenced was naive CD4+ T cells from blood. The source of these receptors is a man younger than 40 with type 1 diabetes.

This clone appeared a few times. This chain joins TRBV5-6 and TRBJ1-3; D is undetermined. Germline V gives CDR1 SGHDT, CDR2 YYEEEE. The CDR3 loop spans 14 amino acids. Trimming removed 4 bases at V and 4 bases at J, with 12 bases between. The CDR3 region has the DNA TGTGCCAGCAGCCCCATCCATAGCGGAAACACCATATATTTT. It is translated as CASSPIHSGNTIYF.

The gene calls are TRBV9 and TRBJ1-1, with D unclear. V was clipped by 3 bases and J by 2 bases, with 8 bases between them. Germline-derived CDR1 and CDR2 are SGDLS and YYNGEE. This CDR3 region has 13 residues. The CDR3 loop is CASSEAVNTEAFF. CDR3 nucleotide sequence: TGTGCCAGCAGCGAGGCGGTAAACACTGAAGCTTTCTTT.

This clone was found a few times. This chain links TRBV29-1 with TRBJ1-3; no reliable D call. V lost 1 base to trimming and J lost 3 bases, with 13 bases between them. The CDR3 runs to 15 residues. CDR1 is SQVTM, CDR2 ANQGSEA, per germline. The CDR3 spells CSVEGGRGDGNTIYF. The CDR3 bases are TGCAGCGTTGAAGGTGGACGAGGAGATGGAAACACCATATATTTT.

This chain joins TRBV5-1 and TRBJ2-1; 8 nucleotides match TRBD1. The CDR3 covers 15 residues. CDR1 SGHRS and CDR2 YFSETQ come from the germline V gene. The trim removed 0 bases at V and 2 bases at J, leaving 1 base unmatched. DNA for the CDR3: TGCGCCAGCAGCTTGGGGACAGGGCCCTACAATGAGCAGTTCTTC. Its translation: CASSLGTGPYNEQFF.